This record concerns one TCR beta chain sequence. The CDR3 spans 17 residues. V dropped 4 bases and J dropped 0; count of bases not matched to a gene: 9. Germline-derived CDR1 and CDR2 are MNHEY and SVGEGT. These data originate in a study of blood T cell repertoires in COVID-19. Study summary: Material from acute and convalescent COVID-19 was sourced from the United States, Italy and Spain. In each case, the material was cDNA or gDNA derived from T cells, B-cell-depleted T cells, or PBMCs.

Individuals drawn from around 25 US areas were roughly 18 to 100 years old. Original handling: It was from reference gene primer amplification that nucleated cell counts were estimated. Measured with immunoSEQ multiplex PCR; TCRdb has only the in-frame clones, and not every one. V and J calls plus clone size are reproduced from that table; the DNA served to infer D and trimming. Altogether roughly 300,000 clones are present, about 86% being singletons, with the ten largest covering 4% to 5.5%. The TCR sequence derives from a woman aged 40-49 years with acute COVID-19. J is TRBJ1-2 and V is TRBV6-2 or TRBV6-3; 9 nucleotides agree with TRBD1. The sequenced sample consisted of PBMCs or T cells enriched from blood (not recorded which). CDR3 DNA: TGTGCCAGCAGTTCCTCCGGGACAGGGACGACTAACTATGGCTACACCTTC. This encodes CASSSSGTGTTNYGYTF.